A selection of T cell receptor beta chains follows, all from one sample in a study of shared clonotypes between healthy human individuals. This table comes from immunoSEQ multiplex PCR, and its TCRdb copy is limited to in-frame clones, with some not included. The table has around 700,000 clones, 90% to 95% seen once; the top ten hold about 24%. Input material: naive CD8+ T cells sorted from blood. The receptors here all came from a man aged 30-40 years in good health. Both conserved end residues are part of each CDR3. Not every row has a clone size; where given, it reads once, few, many or a size class.

- | TRBJ2-5 | TRBV29-1 | CSQSTGTETQYF
- | TRBJ2-7 | TRBV7-9 | CASSLLGTGFIEQYF
- | TRBJ2-7 | TRBV4-1 | CASSGPGLAVEQYF
- | TRBJ2-7 | TRBV5-4 | CASSGRGSSYEQYF
- | TRBJ2-1 | TRBV27 | CASTILSGTGAGGQFF
- | TRBJ2-7 | TRBV7-2 | CASSSRRTSGRASEQYF
- | TRBJ2-1 | TRBV5-6 | CASSLALAGVNEQFF
once | TRBJ2-7 | TRBV7-9 | CASSQRTSFYEQYF
- | TRBJ2-1 | TRBV28 | CASSLFTGLQPMDEQFF
- | TRBJ2-5 | TRBV11-2 | CASSDLLAEETQYF
- | TRBJ2-7 | TRBV2 | CASKGAGYEQYF
- | TRBJ1-2 | TRBV5-8 | CASSFYLASADGYTF
- | TRBJ1-4 | TRBV7-9 | CASSSGTSPTNEKLFF
- | TRBJ2-7 | TRBV6-1 | CASSDYPGNYEQYF
once | TRBJ2-1 | TRBV6-4 | CASSDVLAGYNEQFF
- | TRBJ1-1 | TRBV19 | CASSWARGPRNTEAFF
- | TRBJ2-7 | TRBV14 | CASSQGRGLYEQYF
- | TRBJ2-3 | TRBV5-6 | CASSIVGFGDTQYF
- | TRBJ1-4 | TRBV6-4 | CASSNPQVTKRVFF
- | TRBJ2-5 | TRBV7-9 | CASREKGGRGTQYF
- | TRBJ1-4 | TRBV28 | CASSPLEATNEKLFF
- | TRBJ1-5 | TRBV28 | CASEMRISNQPQHF
once | TRBJ1-1 | TRBV28 | CASSPRTGQVTEAFF